The 26 T cell receptor beta chains presented below share a single source sample, sequenced in a study of post-analysis software for immune sequencing data (dated by TCRdb to the mid-2010s). The study at large found these results: Patients showed significantly higher frequencies than controls for roughly five TRBV segments, among them TRBV5-6, TRBV5-1 and TRBV20-1.

Library preparation was by PCR. TCRdb names Illumina HiSeq 2500 as the instrument used. To reduce PCR and sequencing biases, unique molecular identifiers were built into the TCR beta cDNA libraries. Using fastp trimming at Q25 and MiXCR clonotype assembly, TCRdb reanalyzed the public sequencing data and kept in-frame beta chains. Rows are combined by CDR3 protein, so each entry shows the most common genes and DNA. The sample table contains hundreds of thousands of distinct CDR3 sequences; only one count was recorded for roughly three fifths of them. 11% of the sample belongs to the ten largest clones. These TCRs are of unknown antigen specificity. Material for sequencing was blood. The receptors originated from a girl under 10 years old with multiple sclerosis.

The count of this clonotype is one. V usage is TRBV5-1 and J usage is TRBJ2-4, with 10 bases identical to TRBD2. The DNA end is more similar to TRBJ2-7, so the J call may be wrong. In germline, CDR1 is SGHRS, CDR2 YFSETQ. The CDR3 spans 18 residues. CDR3 bases: TGCGCCAGCAGCTTGGCCCCCCTTACTAGCGGGATGCCTTACGAGCAGTACTTC. As protein: CASSLAPLTSGMPYEQYF.

The chain carries TRBV25-1 and TRBJ2-5; TRBD1 matches 7 bases. Germline V gene data show CDR1 as MGHDK and CDR2 as SYGVNS. The CDR3 spans 17 residues. J was trimmed by 1 base and V by 5 bases; bases with no gene match: 13. The CDR3 DNA follows: TGTGCCAGCAGTCAAACTCGTCCAGGGGGAGTCCAAGAGACCCAGTACTTC. Translated, it gives CASSQTRPGGVQETQYF. The complete variable domain, with remaining parts taken from reference TRBV25-1 and TRBJ2-5, reads EADIYQTPRYLVIGTGKKITLECSQTMGHDKMYWYQQDPGMELHLIHYSYGVNSTEKGDLSSESTVSRIRTEHFPLTLESARPSHTSQYLCASSQTRPGGVQETQYFGPGTRLLVL.

The rearrangement joins TRBV20-1 to TRBJ1-5; D is possibly TRBD1 (6 bases). The V end was cut by 3 bases, the J end by 6 bases, with 15 bases between. The CDR3 extends over 14 amino acids. Germline CDR1 and CDR2: DFQATT and SNEGSKA (reference sequence). CDR3 in DNA: TGCAGTGCTAGGGAACAGGGATCAAGTCAGCCCCAGCATTTT. Amino acid sequence: CSAREQGSSQPQHF.

The J gene is TRBJ2-5, the V gene TRBV20-1; 8 bases fit TRBD1. V shed 4 bases, J shed 7 bases, and the junction held 5 bases outside the gene matches. The CDR3 loop spans 12 amino acids. Germline loops: CDR1 DFQATT, CDR2 SNEGSKA (reference sequence). Written as DNA, the CDR3 is TGCAGTGCTACCAGGGGGCCGGGGACCCAGTACTTC. This codes for CSATRGPGTQYF.

This rearrangement joins TRBV6-6 to TRBJ2-5; 7 bases fit TRBD1. V shed 5 bases, J shed 1 base, and the junction held 7 bases outside the gene matches. Germline assignment: CDR1 MNHNY and CDR2 SVGAGI (reference sequence). The CDR3 totals 15 residues. CDR3 nucleotide sequence: TGTGCCAGCAGTCTCAATCGGGACAGCCAAGAGACCCAGTACTTC. Encoded protein: CASSLNRDSQETQYF.

The V call is TRBV29-1, the J call TRBJ2-7, with 14 bases aligning to TRBD2. The CDR3 runs to 15 residues. Germline V gene data show CDR1 as SQVTM and CDR2 as ANQGSEA. V trimming: 3 bases; J trimming: 6 bases; junction bases outside the gene matches: 7. The CDR3 here is CSVEVGTSGRGEQYF. For the CDR3, the DNA is TGCAGCGTTGAGGTGGGGACTAGCGGGAGAGGCGAGCAGTACTTC.

The gene calls are TRBV7-2 and TRBJ2-3; D gene unclear. Germline loops: CDR1 SGHTA, CDR2 FQGNSA. The V gene lost 3 bases and the J gene lost 6 bases, with 16 bases spanning the gap. The CDR3 totals 15 residues. CDR3 bases: TGTGCCAGCAGCTTGGTGTCCCAGGCGCCTGATACGCAGTATTTT. Its protein product is CASSLVSQAPDTQYF.

This rearrangement joins TRBV7-9 to TRBJ2-7; 8 bases match TRBD1. CDR1 is SEHNR, CDR2 FQNEAQ, per germline (reference sequence). The J segment lost 2 bases and the V segment lost 1 base, leaving 7 bases of the junction unmatched. The CDR3 sequence is 16 residues long. The CDR3 protein is CASSLGTGIFPYEQYF. The CDR3 coding sequence is TGTGCCAGCAGCTTAGGGACAGGGATTTTTCCCTACGAGCAGTACTTC.

Comments on this clonotype: One end of the junction varies from germline; a read error may be responsible. The chain couples TRBV3-1 to TRBJ2-5; 8 nucleotides match TRBD2. In germline, CDR1 is LGHDT, CDR2 YNNKEL (reference sequence). This CDR3 has 17 residues. The CDR3 protein is CASSQEGSGKYQETLYF. For the CDR3, the DNA is TGTGCCAGCAGCCAAGAAGGTAGCGGGAAGTACCAAGAGACCCTGTACTTC.

V is TRBV11-2 and J is TRBJ2-3; tentative D call: TRBD1 (5 bases). The CDR3 is 15 residues long. Trimming shortened V by 0 bases and J by 3 bases, and 10 bases separated the two germline ends. Germline V gives CDR1 SGHAT, CDR2 FQNNGV. The CDR3 coding sequence is TGTGCCAGCAGCTTAGATCTTCAGGGTACAGATACGCAGTATTTT. Translating gives CASSLDLQGTDTQYF.

V is TRBV10-3 and J is TRBJ1-2, with D maybe TRBD1 (6 bases). Germline assignment: CDR1 ENHRY and CDR2 SYGVKD. The CDR3 loop spans 12 amino acids. The V and J ends lost 8 bases and 4 bases respectively, with 11 bases between them. DNA for the CDR3: TGTGCCATCGGAACGGACAGCTATGGCTACACCTTC. It translates to CAIGTDSYGYTF.

The chain links TRBV5-1 to TRBJ2-5, with D uncertain. The DNA end is more similar to TRBJ2-7, so the J call may be wrong. The CDR3 has 13 residues. Per germline, CDR1 SGHRS and CDR2 YFSETQ. The CDR3 nucleotides read TGCGCCAGCAACGAACCGGACTCCTACGAGCAGTACTTC. It codes for CASNEPDSYEQYF.

The chain joins TRBV12-3 or TRBV12-4 to TRBJ2-4; possibly TRBD1 for D (6 bases). Judging by the DNA end, TRBJ2-7 fits better; the J call may be wrong. The CDR3 consists of 14 residues. The CDR3 DNA is TGTGCCAGCAGTTTAGTGGGACACCTCTACGAGCAGTACTTC. Translation gives CASSLVGHLYEQYF.

In its sample, this clonotype was seen a few times. J is TRBJ2-7 and V is TRBV20-1; 8 bases are shared with TRBD1. Per the germline V gene, CDR1 is DFQATT and CDR2 is SNEGSKA (reference sequence). CDR3 length equals 15 residues. Germline trimming cut 4 bases from V and 3 bases from J; bases unmatched to any gene: 11. CDR3 sequence: CSAINRDRIYYEQYF. For the CDR3, the DNA is TGCAGTGCTATTAACCGGGACAGGATATACTACGAGCAGTACTTC.

The gene calls are TRBV6-5 and TRBJ2-4; perhaps D is TRBD1 or TRBD2 (5 bases each). CDR3 length: 18 residues. The germline gives CDR1 MNHEY, CDR2 SVGAGI. Between the trimmed V and J ends, which lost 2 bases and 1 base, there was a span of 18 bases. CDR3: CASSYLRADNPAKNIQYF. CDR3 DNA: TGTGCCAGCAGTTACCTCCGAGCGGACAACCCGGCCAAAAACATTCAGTACTTC.

This clonotype came up a few times. The CDR3 protein is CASSQDGISGGSSSTDTQYF. In nucleotides, the CDR3 is TGTGCCAGCAGCCAAGATGGGATTAGCGGGGGGTCTTCTAGCACAGATACGCAGTATTTT. This sequence joins TRBV4-2 and TRBJ2-3; 10 bases are shared with TRBD2. The ends lost 0 bases at V and 0 bases at J; junction bases unmatched: 12. In germline, CDR1 is LGHNA, CDR2 YNFKEQ. The length of the CDR3 is 20 residues.

This clonotype appeared a single time. V and J are TRBV4-2 and TRBJ2-1; 9 bases are a match to TRBD2. With V trimmed by 2 bases and J by 5 bases, 10 bases remained unmatched. There are 17 residues in the CDR3. Looked up from germline, CDR1 is LGHNA and CDR2 is YNFKEQ. This CDR3 is CASSQTSLAGMHNEQFF. CDR3 coding DNA: TGTGCCAGCAGCCAAACTTCTCTAGCGGGGATGCACAATGAGCAGTTCTTC.

The J gene is TRBJ2-7, the V gene TRBV20-1; D call uncertain. The J call is uncertain, as TRBJ2-5 better fits the DNA end. This CDR3 region has 11 residues. Germline V gene lookup returns CDR1 DFQATT and CDR2 SNEGSKA (reference sequence). The CDR3 DNA is TGCAGTGCTAAGGACCGAAAGACCCAGTACTTC. Its protein product is CSAKDRKTQYF.

This clonotype turned up a few times. J is TRBJ2-2 and V is TRBV29-1; TRBD1 matches 7 bases. After removal of 7 bases from V and 2 bases from J, the junction contained 7 bases not matched to a gene. Germline loops: CDR1 SQVTM, CDR2 ANQGSEA. This CDR3 has 14 amino acids. CDR3 amino acids: CSGKGQLNTGELFF. DNA of the CDR3: TGCAGCGGCAAGGGACAGCTTAACACCGGGGAGCTGTTTTTT.

This clonotype turned up a few times. The rearrangement uses TRBV29-1 and TRBJ1-6; D gene unclear. The ends were cut back, 5 bases at V and 6 bases at J, with 8 bases in the middle. CDR1 SQVTM and CDR2 ANQGSEA come from the germline V gene. CDR3 length: 12 amino acids. The CDR3 reads CSVRSGNSPLHF. The DNA of the CDR3 is TGCAGCGTTCGGAGTGGTAATTCACCCCTCCACTTT.

This chain connects TRBV20-1 to TRBJ1-2, with D hard to call. Per the germline V gene, CDR1 is DFQATT and CDR2 is SNEGSKA (reference sequence). CDR3 length equals 12 residues. With 2 bases removed from V and 7 bases from J, the gap between germline ends came to 11 bases. The CDR3 sequence is CSARRGRGGYTF. The CDR3 region has the DNA TGCAGTGCTAGAAGAGGTCGGGGTGGCTACACCTTC.

This chain links TRBV3-1 with TRBJ2-7; perhaps TRBD1 as D (5 bases). The assigned J gene may be wrong: the sequence end matches TRBJ2-5 better. Germline values: CDR1 LGHDT, CDR2 YNNKEL (reference sequence). The CDR3 runs 15 residues. CDR3 sequence reads: CASSQALSRAETQYF. DNA for the CDR3: TGTGCCAGCAGCCAAGCGTTATCCAGGGCAGAGACCCAGTACTTC.

The rearrangement joins TRBV10-1 to TRBJ2-1; TRBD2 agrees at 12 bases. Germline-derived CDR1 and CDR2 are WNHNN and SYGVQD (reference sequence). V was pared by 4 bases and J by 14 bases, with 9 bases of the junction left unmatched. The CDR3 runs to 14 residues. The CDR3 coding sequence is TGCGCCAGCAGTGGGACTAGCGGGGATATCTTGGAGTTCTTC. Protein sequence: CASSGTSGDILEFF.

The V call is TRBV27, the J call TRBJ1-2, with 9 bases fitting TRBD1. This CDR3 region has 15 residues. The ends lost 5 bases at V and 4 bases at J; junction bases unmatched: 8. The V gene's germline CDR1 is MNHEY and CDR2 SMNVEV (reference sequence). The CDR3 DNA reads as TGTGCCAGCAGTCGTACAGGGGGCGCGAGCTATGGCTACACCTTC. This codes for CASSRTGGASYGYTF.

This chain links TRBV12-3 or TRBV12-4 with TRBJ1-2; D not resolved. The CDR3 extends over 13 amino acids. The V end lost 3 bases, the J end lost 2 bases, and 7 bases lay between the germline ends. For the CDR3, the DNA is TGTGCCAGCAGTTTTGTGGTCAACTATGGCTACACCTTC. Its translation is CASSFVVNYGYTF.

The chain employs TRBV7-9 and TRBJ1-5, with 8 positions matching TRBD1. Losses at the gene ends were 4 bases for V and 10 bases for J; bases not matched to a gene: 9. The CDR3 contains 14 residues. Germline V gives CDR1 SEHNR, CDR2 FQNEAQ (reference sequence). The CDR3 sequence is CASSSWDRREPQHF. The DNA of the CDR3 is TGTGCCAGCAGCTCCTGGGACAGGCGCGAACCCCAGCATTTT.